This TCR beta chain derives from a study of T cell repertoires in cytomegalovirus infection. Study in general: From public TCR beta signatures came an indication of both CMV infection and matching HLA type. Findings and caveats of the study: HLA-C-restricted CMV clonotypes gave the most frequent clonotype in two of eight donors.

TCRdb reprocessed the reads with MiXCR, giving one entry per CDR3 protein. The repertoire holds about 150,000 distinct CDR3 sequences, with less than 25% as singletons. As concerns this clonotype: The target antigen is unknown.

The V segment lost 3 bases and the J segment 7 bases; nucleotides outside the gene matches: 3. Germline V gene sequence: CDR1 DFQATT, CDR2 SNEGSKA (reference sequence). The CDR3 extends over 13 amino acids. The receptor was isolated from a human donor in good health (CMV status not recorded). Some clones in this sample may be carry-over from other donors' samples. Sequencing was performed on PBMCs. V gene TRBV20-1 combines with J gene TRBJ2-2; the match to TRBD1 covers 9 bases. CDR3 amino acids: CSASGQGSGELFF. In nucleotides, the CDR3 is TGCAGTGCTAGCGGACAGGGGAGCGGGGAGCTGTTTTTT.